The 2 T cell receptor beta chains below all came from one sample that was sequenced in a study of post-analysis software for immune sequencing data. For these receptors, no antigen is known. Study observations and caveats: A few TRBV segments (TRBV5-6, TRBV5-1 and TRBV20-1 among them) occurred more frequently in patients than in controls.

The TCR beta cDNA libraries contained unique molecular identifiers. TCRdb itself ran the PCR reads through MiXCR, one entry per CDR3 protein. This sample has some 800,000 distinct CDR3 sequences, with roughly 46% found just once. Sequencing was carried out using blood. Receptor source: a girl under 18 with multiple sclerosis.

The J gene is TRBJ1-2, the V gene TRBV4-3; perhaps TRBD1 as D (5 bases). This CDR3 has 18 residues. Looked up from germline, CDR1 is LGHNA and CDR2 is YSLEER. V was cut by 1 base and J by 5 bases, with 23 bases left in between. The CDR3 is CASSQGGPGRVDQYGYTF. The CDR3 coding sequence is TGCGCCAGCAGCCAAGGTGGCCCAGGGAGGGTGGATCAATATGGCTACACCTTC.

This clonotype has only a few counts. The chain couples TRBV15 to TRBJ2-1, with 9 bases fitting TRBD2. CDR1 LNHNV and CDR2 YYDKDF come from the germline V gene (reference sequence). The CDR3 sequence is 16 residues long. Trimming took 2 bases from V and 7 from J; bases not matched to a gene: 9. The CDR3: CATSRLRAGGGNEQFF. The DNA of the CDR3 is TGTGCCACCAGCAGATTACGAGCGGGAGGTGGGAATGAGCAGTTCTTC.